The source of this T cell receptor (beta chain) is a study of T cell repertoires in cytomegalovirus infection. Study in general: Public signatures in TCR beta pointed to CMV infection and matching HLA type.

The germline CDR1 and CDR2 sequences are LNHNV and YYDKDF (reference sequence). This CDR3 comprises 14 residues. MiXCR was run by TCRdb on the reads, yielding one entry per CDR3 protein. The sample consists of 480,000 or so distinct CDR3 sequences, roughly 10% of them appearing once. Study-wide findings and caveats: The cumulative frequency of public TCR beta families distinguished individuals who carried CMV together with the relevant HLA.

Notes on this clonotype: What it binds is not known. A junction boundary mismatches the germline segment, possibly from a read error.

The sequencing input was PBMCs. This clonotype was sampled from a human donor in good health (CMV status not recorded). Some clones in this sample may be carry-over from other donors' samples. The genes are TRBV15 and TRBJ1-5; D is unresolved. The chain's CDR3 is CVTRWNSDNQPQHF. As DNA, the CDR3 is TGTGTCACCAGGTGGAATTCGGACAATCAGCCCCAGCATTTT.